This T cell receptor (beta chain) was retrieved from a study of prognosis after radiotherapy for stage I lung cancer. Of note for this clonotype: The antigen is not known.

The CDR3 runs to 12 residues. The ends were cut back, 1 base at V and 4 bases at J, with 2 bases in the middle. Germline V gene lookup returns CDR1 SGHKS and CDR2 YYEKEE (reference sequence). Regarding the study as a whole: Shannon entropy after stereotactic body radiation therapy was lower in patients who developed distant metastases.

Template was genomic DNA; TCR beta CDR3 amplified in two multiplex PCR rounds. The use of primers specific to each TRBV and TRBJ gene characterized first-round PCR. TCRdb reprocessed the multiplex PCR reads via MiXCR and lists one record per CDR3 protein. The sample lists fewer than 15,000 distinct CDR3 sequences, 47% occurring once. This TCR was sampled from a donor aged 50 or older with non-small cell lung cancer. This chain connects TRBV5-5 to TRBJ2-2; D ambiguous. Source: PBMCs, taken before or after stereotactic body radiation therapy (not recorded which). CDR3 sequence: CASSLSTGELFF. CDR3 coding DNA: TGTGCCAGCAGCTTGAGCACCGGGGAGCTGTTTTTT.